In its sample, the clone carrying this T cell receptor beta chain was seen many times. As yet, its antigen is unknown. At one end, the junction sequence differs from germline, possibly due to a read error. cDNA was made by 5'RACE with 10-nucleotide random UMIs. TCRdb passed the 5' RACE reads through MiXCR, listing each CDR3 protein once. The sample has some 65,000 distinct CDR3 sequences; around 4% are singletons. This specimen belongs to a study of neurological immune-mediated disorders. The unsorted libraries originated from 2 million PBMCs that had been stored at -80 C. Study results and limitations: Across subjects, no CDR3 amino acid sequence appeared in expanded clones of more than one subject, a finding that suggested private repertoires in all groups. According to phylogenetic grouping, one related-CDR3 cluster, a possible signature, contained the repertoires of 18 of 34 multiple sclerosis patients.

Per germline, CDR1 DFQATT and CDR2 SNEGSKA (reference sequence). The CDR3 spans 12 residues. This sequence joins TRBV20-1 and TRBJ2-5; D is perhaps TRBD1 (7 bases). This TCR was recovered from a man over 45 with multiple sclerosis. Sequences were obtained from PBMCs. Here the CDR3 reads CSATAPRGEVGF. In DNA, the CDR3 is TGCAGTGCTACCGCTCCCAGGGGGGAGGTTGGCTTC.